This TCR beta chain was identified during a study of breast tumors, draining lymph nodes, adjacent tissues. Study outcomes and limitations: Most tumor T cells seemingly derive from lymph node, then expand in tumor. Compared with lymph nodes, tumors were less diverse; compared with nontumor tissue, more.

Breast cancer patients provided tissue from their axillary draining lymph nodes. This CDR3 spans 14 amino acids. Trimming shortened V by 3 bases and J by 2 bases, and 9 bases separated the two germline ends. The V gene's germline CDR1 is SGDLS and CDR2 YYNGEE. In its sample, this clonotype was seen a few times. Its antigen is not identified. TCRdb analysed the multiplex PCR reads with MiXCR anew, one entry per CDR3 protein. The sample holds about 180,000 distinct CDR3 sequences, approximately 30% seen once. The chain is built from TRBV9 and TRBJ2-1, with D maybe TRBD1 (6 bases). The sample consisted of axillary lymph node tissue. The TCR sequence derives from a female donor with breast cancer. Some clones in this sample may be carry-over from other donors' samples. CDR3 in amino acids: CASSGGLTYNEQFF. The DNA of the CDR3 is TGTGCCAGCAGCGGGGGGCTAACCTACAATGAGCAGTTCTTC.